A single sample is the source of the 23 T cell receptor beta chains below, sequenced in a study of neoadjuvant anti-PD-1 for oral cavity cancer. The method was immunoSEQ multiplex PCR; TCRdb's version includes in-frame clones alone and lacks a portion of them. The table includes roughly 13,000 clones, around 75% detected once. The time point denotes: after neoadjuvant nivolumab, at surgical resection. The specimen was PBMCs, collected after nivolumab (anti-PD-1) treatment. The source of these receptors is a person between 40 and 79 years old with oral cavity squamous cell carcinoma.

The chain couples TRBV5-4 to TRBJ2-3; 8 bases agree with TRBD2. V lost 1 base, J lost 5 bases, and 3 bases stayed unmatched. The CDR3 consists of 14 residues. Germline V CDR1 and CDR2: SGHNT, YYREEE (reference sequence). CDR3 protein: CASSLQLAEDTQYF. In DNA form, the CDR3 reads TGTGCCAGCAGCTTGCAACTAGCGGAAGATACGCAGTATTTT.

This chain joins TRBV4-1 and TRBJ1-1; D is unresolved. Germline CDR1 is MGHRA and CDR2 is YSYEKL. Trimming took off 5 bases at V and 8 bases at J, with 9 bases between the two ends. This CDR3 has 11 amino acids. CDR3 sequence reads: CASSAGGEAFF. CDR3 DNA: TGCGCCAGCAGCGCCGGAGGGGAAGCTTTCTTT.

V and J are TRBV5-1 and TRBJ2-7; 10 bases fit TRBD1. With 4 bases clipped from V and 1 base from J, the junction kept 5 bases outside the gene matches. The CDR3 consists of 15 residues. CDR1 SGHRS and CDR2 YFSETQ come from the germline V gene. CDR3 in amino acids: CASSPRTGGSYEQYF. Here the CDR3 DNA reads TGCGCCAGCAGCCCTAGGACAGGGGGTTCCTACGAGCAGTACTTC. The complete variable domain, with remaining parts taken from reference TRBV5-1 and TRBJ2-7, reads KAGVTQTPRYLIKTRGQQVTLSCSPISGHRSVSWYQQTPGQGLQFLFEYFSETQRNKGNFPGRFSGRQFSNSRSEMNVSTLELGDSALYLCASSPRTGGSYEQYFGPGTRLTVT.

The J gene is TRBJ2-1, the V gene TRBV11-2; TRBD2 matches at 13 bases. The V and J ends lost 5 bases and 7 bases, in that order; junction bases with no gene match: 5. CDR1 is SGHAT, CDR2 FQNNGV, per germline. The CDR3 runs 15 residues. Here the CDR3 reads CASSPGTSGMNEQFF. CDR3 coding DNA: TGTGCCAGCAGCCCCGGGACTAGCGGGATGAATGAGCAGTTCTTC.

This clone was seen just once. The chain is built from TRBV6-1 and TRBJ2-7; D is undetermined. This CDR3 is 15 amino acids long. With 5 bases removed from V and 0 bases from J, the gap between germline ends came to 14 bases. The germline V gene encodes CDR1 MNHNS and CDR2 SASEGT. The CDR3 nucleotides read TGTGCCAGCAGTTTAAGGACCTCGAGCTCCTACGAGCAGTACTTC. It translates to CASSLRTSSSYEQYF.

V and J are TRBV25-1 and TRBJ2-2; D is unresolved. Germline V gene data show CDR1 as MGHDK and CDR2 as SYGVNS. The CDR3 covers 13 residues. Trimming removed 3 bases at V and 4 bases at J, with 6 bases between. Here the CDR3 reads CASSDGFTGELFF. DNA of the CDR3: TGTGCCAGCAGTGACGGTTTCACCGGGGAGCTGTTTTTT.

The J gene is TRBJ2-3, the V gene TRBV5-1, with TRBD2 matching 8 bases. The CDR3 loop spans 15 amino acids. J was trimmed by 3 bases and V by 1 base; bases with no gene match: 4. Germline V gives CDR1 SGHRS, CDR2 YFSETQ. CDR3 nucleotides: TGCGCCAGCAGCTTGTCAGGACTAGCTACAGATACGCAGTATTTT. Amino acid sequence: CASSLSGLATDTQYF.

This clone was detected only a few times. This chain joins TRBV6-1 and TRBJ1-2; possible D gene TRBD1, 5 bases. V was pared by 4 bases and J by 6 bases, with 9 bases between. Germline lookup yields CDR1 MNHNS and CDR2 SASEGT. The length of the CDR3 is 12 residues. CDR3 sequence reads: CASSGWDDGYTF. The CDR3 coding sequence is TGTGCCAGCAGTGGTTGGGACGATGGCTACACCTTC.

The J gene is TRBJ2-7, the V gene TRBV11-2; 9 bases line up with TRBD2. Germline V gene sequence: CDR1 SGHAT, CDR2 FQNNGV. CDR3 length: 15 residues. J lost 3 bases, V lost 6 bases, and 9 bases had no gene match. CDR3 in amino acids: CASRGGLAGYYEQYF. CDR3 bases: TGTGCCAGCAGGGGGGGACTAGCCGGGTACTACGAGCAGTACTTC.

J is TRBJ1-5 and V is TRBV28, with unresolved D. Germline V gene data show CDR1 as MDHEN and CDR2 as SYDVKM. The CDR3 loop spans 13 amino acids. Between the trimmed V and J ends, which lost 6 bases and 1 base, there was a span of 7 bases. The CDR3 is CASRELSNQPQHF. The CDR3 nucleotides are TGTGCCAGCAGAGAGTTAAGCAATCAGCCCCAGCATTTT.

The chain employs TRBV19 and TRBJ1-1, with 7 bases lining up with TRBD1. The CDR3 totals 17 residues. V lost 6 bases to trimming and J lost 0 bases; unmatched junction nucleotides: 13. Germline CDR1 is LNHDA and CDR2 is SQIVND (reference sequence). The CDR3 here is CASSSLGQRRMNTEAFF. The CDR3 DNA sequence: TGTGCCAGTAGCTCTTTGGGACAGAGGAGAATGAACACTGAAGCTTTCTTT.

This rearrangement joins TRBV30 to TRBJ1-1; D is undetermined. Between the trimmed V and J ends, which lost 5 bases and 10 bases, there was a span of 11 bases. CDR3 size: 10 residues. Germline lookup yields CDR1 GTSNPN and CDR2 SVGIG (reference sequence). The chain's CDR3 is CAWEVRRAFF. The CDR3 coding sequence is TGTGCCTGGGAAGTTCGAAGAGCTTTCTTT.

The chain couples TRBV6-1 to TRBJ2-3, with TRBD2 identical over 7 bases. The CDR3 is made up of 14 amino acids. After removal of 2 bases from V and 6 bases from J, the junction contained 5 bases not matched to a gene. Germline V lookup: CDR1 MNHNS, CDR2 SASEGT. CDR3 sequence: CASSERPRGDTQYF. As DNA, the CDR3 is TGTGCCAGCAGTGAACGCCCGCGGGGGGATACGCAGTATTTT.

V gene TRBV4-2 combines with J gene TRBJ2-1; D is unclear. V lost 0 bases, J lost 2 bases, and 11 bases lay in between. There are 16 residues in the CDR3. Germline values: CDR1 LGHNA, CDR2 YNFKEQ. CDR3 DNA: TGTGCCAGCAGCCAAGATCTCGGGTCCGCCTACAATGAGCAGTTCTTC. This sequence encodes CASSQDLGSAYNEQFF.

The gene calls are TRBV11-3 and TRBJ2-2, with D maybe TRBD2 (6 bases). CDR3 length equals 16 residues. Germline V gene lookup returns CDR1 SGHNT and CDR2 YENEEA. The V end lost 1 base, the J end lost 3 bases, and 12 bases lay between the germline ends. CDR3 amino acids: CASSLAGSRYTGELFF. The CDR3 DNA follows: TGTGCCAGCAGCTTAGCCGGGAGCCGCTACACCGGGGAGCTGTTTTTT.

J is TRBJ1-3 and V is TRBV25-1; 7 nucleotides match TRBD1. The ends lost 3 bases at V and 4 bases at J; junction bases unmatched: 12. Germline V CDR1 and CDR2: MGHDK, SYGVNS. The CDR3 spans 17 residues. DNA for the CDR3: TGTGCCAGCAGTGATAATTGGGCGACAGGGCCAGGAAACACCATATATTTT. This translates into CASSDNWATGPGNTIYF.

The rearrangement joins TRBV5-1 to TRBJ2-1; D is undetermined. Trimming removed 5 bases at V and 5 bases at J, with 14 bases between. This CDR3 spans 14 amino acids. CDR1 and CDR2 from the germline V gene are SGHRS and YFSETQ. Here the CDR3 DNA reads TGCGCCAGCAGTCAGCGTCTCGGTGACAATGAGCAGTTCTTC. This sequence encodes CASSQRLGDNEQFF.

V usage is TRBV28 and J usage is TRBJ1-5; D may be TRBD1 (6 bases). With 7 bases removed from V and 2 bases from J, the gap between germline ends came to 15 bases. CDR3 size: 15 residues. Germline V lookup: CDR1 MDHEN, CDR2 SYDVKM. The DNA of the CDR3 is TGTGCCAGCAATATCCCAGGGGAGGGCAATCAGCCCCAGCATTTT. Translated: CASNIPGEGNQPQHF. Using reference TRBV28 and TRBJ1-5 for the parts outside the CDR3, the full variable domain is DVKVTQSSRYLVKRTGEKVFLECVQDMDHENMFWYRQDPGLGLRLIYFSYDVKMKEKGDIPEGYSVSREKKERFSLILESASTNQTSMYLCASNIPGEGNQPQHFGDGTRLSIL.

This clone has only one observation. The chain is built from TRBV5-4 and TRBJ2-1; tentative D call: TRBD1 (5 bases). CDR1 and CDR2 from the germline V gene are SGHNT and YYREEE (reference sequence). The CDR3 is made up of 14 amino acids. V was clipped by 0 bases and J by 6 bases, with 10 bases between them. CDR3 region: CASSLEGAPNEQFF. The CDR3 DNA is TGTGCCAGCAGCTTGGAAGGGGCGCCCAATGAGCAGTTCTTC.

V is TRBV7-2 and J is TRBJ1-1; no reliable D call. CDR3 length: 13 amino acids. Trimming stripped 5 bases from V and 1 base from J, with 8 bases between. Germline CDR1 reads SGHTA; CDR2 reads FQGNSA. CDR3 sequence: CASSPRQNTEAFF. In nucleotides, the CDR3 is TGTGCCAGCAGCCCTCGTCAGAACACTGAAGCTTTCTTT.

The genes are TRBV6-5 and TRBJ1-1; D gene ambiguous. The CDR3 runs 12 residues. Germline V gene sequence: CDR1 MNHEY, CDR2 SVGAGI. Trimming took off 5 bases at V and 4 bases at J, with 8 bases between the two ends. Here the CDR3 reads CASSAPGTEAFF. In DNA, the CDR3 is TGTGCCAGCAGTGCACCGGGCACTGAAGCTTTCTTT.

The chain carries TRBV10-1 and TRBJ2-7; perhaps TRBD2 as D (5 bases). V was trimmed by 6 bases and J by 0 bases, leaving 9 bases between them. From germline, CDR1 is WNHNN and CDR2 SYGVQD (reference sequence). The CDR3 is made up of 13 amino acids. Here the CDR3 DNA reads TGCGCCAGCAGCCCGGGGAGCTCCTACGAGCAGTACTTC. Translated, it gives CASSPGSSYEQYF.

This chain joins TRBV6-4 and TRBJ2-2, with D unresolved. The germline V gene encodes CDR1 MRHNA and CDR2 SNTAGT. This CDR3 is 13 amino acids long. The V and J ends lost 0 bases and 11 bases respectively, with 10 bases between them. In DNA, the CDR3 is TGTGCCAGCAGTGACTCGGATGGGTCCGAGCTGTTTTTT. The encoded protein is CASSDSDGSELFF.